Shown below are 27 T cell receptor beta chains from a single sample sequenced in a study of Graves' ophthalmopathy and Graves' hyperthyroidism (dated by TCRdb to 2017 to 2018). The run used an Illumina HiSeq 2000. For repertoire sequencing, TCR beta CDR3 regions were amplified from RNA transcripts. A first-round RT-PCR used HTBI primers with the Qiagen OneStep RT-PCR kit, followed by a second-round multiplex PCR, size selection and purification. TCRdb redid the processing of the public reads, applying fastp at Q25 and MiXCR, and retained in-frame beta chains. Every entry covers one CDR3 protein and lists the most common genes and DNA from its rows. Present in this sample are over a million distinct CDR3 sequences, roughly two fifths of which were seen just once. The top ten hold 8.5% to 14% of the sample. Sequenced input: peripheral blood or thyroid tissue (not recorded which). The receptor set was obtained from an adult man with Graves' hyperthyroidism.

Comments on this clonotype: A much larger clone lies a single base off, so this may be a read error. V and J are TRBV2 and TRBJ2-7; no clear D. Looked up from germline, CDR1 is SNHLY and CDR2 is FYNNEI. The CDR3 totals 12 residues. For the CDR3, the DNA is TGTGCCGGCAGAAGAGAGGTATACGAGCAGTACTTC. Translating it yields CAGRREVYEQYF.

This clonotype was seen repeatedly, ten times or more. Relative to the germline gene, one junction end is altered; a read error may explain this. This chain uses TRBV19 with TRBJ1-5; D uncertain. The CDR3 covers 14 residues. The germline CDR1 and CDR2 sequences are LNHDA and SQIVND (reference sequence). CDR3 amino acids: CATTSQHDNQRQHF. In DNA form, the CDR3 reads TGTGCCACCACCTCCCAGCACGACAATCAGCGCCAGCATTTT.

V is TRBV12-3 or TRBV12-4 and J is TRBJ1-1; no reliable D call. With 3 bases removed from V and 3 bases from J, the gap between germline ends came to 11 bases. The CDR3 covers 14 residues. Here the CDR3 reads CASSFPGGHTEAFF. The CDR3 DNA sequence: TGTGCCAGCAGTTTCCCCGGAGGACACACTGAAGCTTTCTTT.

Note on this clonotype: A much larger clone sits a single nucleotide away, making a read error possible. The chain recombines TRBV10-3 with TRBJ1-6; maybe TRBD1 (5 bases). The CDR3 loop spans 15 amino acids. Per the germline V gene, CDR1 is ENHRY and CDR2 is SYGVKD. The DNA of the CDR3 is TGTACCAGCAGTGAAAGGGGTTCACGAAATTCACCCCTCCACTTT. This sequence encodes CTSSERGSRNSPLHF.

The V gene is TRBV5-1, the J gene TRBJ2-7; D is perhaps TRBD1 (5 bases). Germline values: CDR1 SGHRS, CDR2 YFSETQ. The ends were cut back, 0 bases at V and 2 bases at J, with 15 bases in the middle. CDR3 size: 16 residues. The CDR3 DNA reads as TGCGCCAGCAGCTTGGGCCGGCAGGGATCTGCCTACGAGCAGTACTTC. Amino acid sequence: CASSLGRQGSAYEQYF.

The chain carries TRBV7-8 and TRBJ2-2; 8 nucleotides line up with TRBD2. The CDR3 totals 18 residues. Germline assignment: CDR1 SGHVS and CDR2 FQNEAQ. V shed 5 bases, J shed 9 bases, and the junction held 20 bases outside the gene matches. The CDR3 protein is CASSPTSGSGMILRELFF. Written as DNA, the CDR3 is TGTGCCAGCAGCCCAACCAGTGGTAGCGGGATGATTCTACGGGAGCTGTTTTTT.

This clonotype was seen ten or more times. CDR3 sequence (DNA): TGTGCCAGCAGTCGAAGTGAGACTGAAGCTTTCTTT. Encoded protein: CASSRSETEAFF. This chain uses TRBV6-1 with TRBJ1-1; no clear D gene. Trimming cost V 5 bases and J 5 bases, with 9 bases left between them. The CDR3 is 12 amino acids. The V gene's germline CDR1 is MNHNS and CDR2 SASEGT.

The J gene is TRBJ1-2, the V gene TRBV7-2; D is unclear. Trimming removed 5 bases from V and 3 bases from J, with 10 bases in between. The CDR3 totals 13 residues. Germline V gene data show CDR1 as SGHTA and CDR2 as FQGNSA. CDR3 loop: CASSRGLYYGYTF. The CDR3 DNA sequence: TGTGCCAGCAGCCGCGGGTTGTACTATGGCTACACCTTC.

This sequence joins TRBV24-1 and TRBJ2-1; 11 nucleotides align to TRBD2. Germline values: CDR1 KGHDR, CDR2 SFDVKD. CDR3 length: 16 residues. V dropped 6 bases and J dropped 1; count of bases not matched to a gene: 4. The CDR3 DNA sequence: TGTGCCACCAGTACTAGCGGGAGTAGTTCCTACAATGAGCAGTTCTTC. Its translation: CATSTSGSSSYNEQFF.

The table lists this clonotype with a count of one. The chain has TRBV20-1 and TRBJ1-2; no clear D. Germline values: CDR1 DFQATT, CDR2 SNEGSKA (reference sequence). The CDR3 runs 14 residues. Trimming cost V 6 bases and J 3 bases, with 17 bases left between them. The CDR3 DNA sequence: TGCAGTGCCAGCAGCCCCGTGGACCACTATGGCTACACCTTC. Protein sequence: CSASSPVDHYGYTF.

This clonotype appeared many times. The chain links TRBV19 to TRBJ2-6; tentative D call: TRBD1 (6 bases). V shed 7 bases and J shed 0 bases, with 7 bases lying between them. The germline V gene has CDR1 LNHDA and CDR2 SQIVND (reference sequence). This CDR3 spans 14 amino acids. CDR3 in DNA: TGTGCCAGTACCAGGGGCTCTGGGGCCAACGTCCTGACTTTC. Amino acids: CASTRGSGANVLTF.

The J gene is TRBJ2-5, the V gene TRBV19, with 8 bases fitting TRBD1. The germline V gene encodes CDR1 LNHDA and CDR2 SQIVND (reference sequence). Losses at the gene ends were 9 bases for V and 0 bases for J; bases not matched to a gene: 15. There are 17 residues in the CDR3. The DNA for the CDR3 is TGTGCCAGCCGGGGACAGGAGAGCCCTCAGTACCAAGAGACCCAGTACTTC. It translates to CASRGQESPQYQETQYF.

The V call is TRBV7-9, the J call TRBJ2-7; D is unclear. The J call could be wrong; TRBJ2-1 is a better fit for the DNA end. CDR3 length: 14 residues. Germline loops: CDR1 SEHNR, CDR2 FQNEAQ (reference sequence). CDR3 residues: CASSPLGSEDEQFF. The CDR3 nucleotides read TGTGCCAGCAGCCCCCTAGGCAGCGAGGATGAGCAGTTCTTC.

This clonotype appeared a few times. The chain uses TRBV6-5 and TRBJ1-1; D perhaps matches TRBD1 (5 bases). This CDR3 has 13 amino acids. CDR1 is MNHEY and CDR2 is SVGAGI in the germline V gene. V was clipped by 8 bases and J by 3 bases, with 13 bases between them. This CDR3 reads CASLGTGDTEAFF. The CDR3 region has the DNA TGTGCCAGCCTCGGCACAGGAGACACTGAAGCTTTCTTT.

The count of this clonotype is one. The chain has TRBV10-2 and TRBJ2-2, with D possibly TRBD2 on 6 matching bases. This CDR3 comprises 18 residues. V dropped 2 bases and J dropped 2 bases, with 18 bases sitting between them. Germline V lookup: CDR1 WSHSY, CDR2 SAAADI. The CDR3 is CASSEPTRISGNTGELFF. CDR3 nucleotide sequence: TGCGCCAGCAGTGAGCCGACGCGTATTAGCGGTAACACCGGGGAGCTGTTTTTT.

Worth noting for this clonotype: A single base separates this from a much larger clone, so it may be a read error. The chain couples TRBV5-1 to TRBJ1-1; TRBD1 agrees at 7 bases. The germline CDR1 and CDR2 sequences are SGHRS and YFSETQ. The CDR3 runs 12 residues. The CDR3 reads CASADRRPLGIF. As DNA, the CDR3 is TGCGCCAGTGCGGACAGGAGGCCCCTCGGAATCTTT.

This clonotype occurred many times. This rearrangement joins TRBV29-1 to TRBJ1-4; D is ambiguous. CDR1 is SQVTM and CDR2 is ANQGSEA in the germline V gene. The CDR3 consists of 13 residues. V was shortened by 6 bases and J by 5 bases, with 13 bases between the two germline ends. This CDR3 reads CSVFVAVNEKLFF. In DNA form, the CDR3 reads TGCAGCGTCTTTGTAGCAGTCAATGAAAAACTGTTTTTT.

V gene TRBV12-3 or TRBV12-4 combines with J gene TRBJ1-1; D not certain. Trimming took 5 bases from V and 0 from J, leaving 13 bases between them. This CDR3 region has 15 residues. Here the CDR3 reads CASSPSTLMNTEAFF. The CDR3 DNA is TGTGCCAGCAGTCCCTCTACACTCATGAACACTGAAGCTTTCTTT.

This clonotype was seen more than once but under ten times. The genes are TRBV6-6 and TRBJ2-7, with TRBD1 as a possible D gene (5 bases). The CDR3 contains 15 residues. Deletions cut 5 bases from V and 0 bases from J, with 14 bases between. Germline values: CDR1 MNHNY, CDR2 SVGAGI (reference sequence). In DNA form, the CDR3 reads TGTGCCAGCAGTGAGTCTCAGGGTAGCTCCTACGAGCAGTACTTC. It encodes CASSESQGSSYEQYF.

The chain recombines TRBV15 with TRBJ1-6, with TRBD1 matching over 7 bases. CDR1 and CDR2 from the germline V gene are LNHNV and YYDKDF (reference sequence). The V gene end was trimmed by 2 bases and the J gene end by 6 bases; junction bases not matched to a gene: 4. The CDR3 contains 15 residues. CDR3 nucleotides: TGTGCCACCAGCAGATCGACAGGGAGTAATTCACCCCTCCACTTT. Protein sequence: CATSRSTGSNSPLHF.

The chain employs TRBV4-3 and TRBJ1-6; no firm D call. V shed 0 bases and J shed 6 bases, with 12 bases lying between them. Germline V gene data show CDR1 as LGHNA and CDR2 as YSLEER. CDR3 length: 16 residues. DNA for the CDR3: TGCGCCAGCAGCCAAGATCGGACGGACCCTAATTCACCCCTCCACTTT. Its protein is CASSQDRTDPNSPLHF.

This clonotype was recorded only once. The rearrangement uses TRBV7-2 and TRBJ1-1; D remains unclear. V was shortened by 5 bases and J by 2 bases, with 15 bases between the two germline ends. The CDR3 is 15 residues long. Germline CDR1 reads SGHTA; CDR2 reads FQGNSA. CDR3 residues: CASSPDRVQNTEAFF. The DNA for the CDR3 is TGTGCCAGCAGCCCAGACCGGGTCCAAAACACTGAAGCTTTCTTT.

There are many counts of this clonotype. The gene calls are TRBV7-2 and TRBJ2-7; D might be TRBD1 (5 bases). The germline V gene encodes CDR1 SGHTA and CDR2 FQGNSA. The CDR3 is 18 amino acids. With 10 bases removed from V and 0 bases from J, the gap between germline ends came to 28 bases. CDR3 in DNA: TGTGCCACCGCATGGGGCAGGACGCGACACCCGAGCTCCTACGAGCAGTACTTC. Its protein product is CATAWGRTRHPSSYEQYF.

This clonotype has a count of ten or more. V is TRBV13 and J is TRBJ2-7; 9 bases align to TRBD1. Germline V gene data show CDR1 as PRHDT and CDR2 as FYEKMQ (reference sequence). With V trimmed by 3 bases and J by 6 bases, 3 bases remained unmatched. The CDR3 length is 13 residues. Written as DNA, the CDR3 is TGTGCCAGCAGCTTCTCGACAGGGGGCGAGCAGTACTTC. Its protein is CASSFSTGGEQYF.

This clonotype was seen at least ten times. This sequence joins TRBV24-1 and TRBJ2-5, with a weak D call TRBD1 (5 bases). Germline lookup yields CDR1 KGHDR and CDR2 SFDVKD. This CDR3 has 15 amino acids. V was clipped by 4 bases and J by 3 bases, with 14 bases between them. The CDR3: CATSDIGRGEETQYF. In nucleotides, the CDR3 is TGTGCCACCAGTGACATTGGTAGGGGCGAAGAGACCCAGTACTTC.

This rearrangement joins TRBV14 to TRBJ1-6; D gene uncertain. The germline V and J ends were trimmed by 3 bases and 0 bases, with 9 bases remaining between them. CDR3 size: 16 residues. Germline values: CDR1 SGHDN, CDR2 FVKESK. The CDR3 spells CASSHGRVSYNSPLHF. As DNA, the CDR3 is TGTGCCAGCAGCCACGGACGGGTCTCCTATAATTCACCCCTCCACTTT.

This clonotype was picked up a small number of times. The V gene is TRBV20-1, the J gene TRBJ1-6, with D tentatively TRBD1 (5 bases). Germline V gene sequence: CDR1 DFQATT, CDR2 SNEGSKA (reference sequence). The length of the CDR3 is 14 residues. V lost 6 bases and J lost 10, with 19 bases in between. CDR3 DNA: TGCAGTGCGGAGCCACTAGCGGGGGGATCACCCCTCCACTTT. This encodes CSAEPLAGGSPLHF.